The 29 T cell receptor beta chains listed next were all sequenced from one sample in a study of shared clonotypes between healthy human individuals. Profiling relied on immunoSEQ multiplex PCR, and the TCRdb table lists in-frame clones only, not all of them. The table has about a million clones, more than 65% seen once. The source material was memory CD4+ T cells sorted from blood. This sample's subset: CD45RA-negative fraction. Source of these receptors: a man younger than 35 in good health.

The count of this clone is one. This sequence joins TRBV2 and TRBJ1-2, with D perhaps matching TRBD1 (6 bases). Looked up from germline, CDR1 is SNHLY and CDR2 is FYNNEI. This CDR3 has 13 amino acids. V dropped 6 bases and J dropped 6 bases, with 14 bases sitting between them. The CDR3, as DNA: TGTGCCAGCAGGGTCGACAGGATCGATGGCTACACCTTC. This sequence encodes CASRVDRIDGYTF.

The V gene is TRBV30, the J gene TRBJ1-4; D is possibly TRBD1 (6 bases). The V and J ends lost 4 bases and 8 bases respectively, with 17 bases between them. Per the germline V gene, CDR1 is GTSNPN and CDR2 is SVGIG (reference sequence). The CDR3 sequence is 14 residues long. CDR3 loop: CAWIRRGHEEKLFF. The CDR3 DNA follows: TGTGCCTGGATCCGACGGGGGCACGAGGAAAAACTGTTTTTT.

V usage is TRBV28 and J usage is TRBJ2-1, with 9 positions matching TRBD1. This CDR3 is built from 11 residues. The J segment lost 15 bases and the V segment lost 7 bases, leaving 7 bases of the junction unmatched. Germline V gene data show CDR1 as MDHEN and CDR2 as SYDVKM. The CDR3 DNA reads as TGTGCCAGCACCACAGGGGGCTCGTGGTTCTTC. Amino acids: CASTTGGSWFF.

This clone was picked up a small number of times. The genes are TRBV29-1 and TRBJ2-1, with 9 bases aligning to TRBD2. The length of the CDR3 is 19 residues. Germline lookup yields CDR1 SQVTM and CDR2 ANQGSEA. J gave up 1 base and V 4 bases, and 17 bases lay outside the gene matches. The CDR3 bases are TGCAGCGTTGTGGGCACTAGCGGGCCGAAGGGGGGATCCTACAATGAGCAGTTCTTC. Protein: CSVVGTSGPKGGSYNEQFF.

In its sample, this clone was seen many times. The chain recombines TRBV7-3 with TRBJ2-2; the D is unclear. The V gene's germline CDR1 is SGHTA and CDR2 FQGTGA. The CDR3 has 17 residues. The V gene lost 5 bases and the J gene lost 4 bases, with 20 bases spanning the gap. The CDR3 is CASSPTSDGRPTGELFF. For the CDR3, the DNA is TGTGCCAGCAGCCCCACTTCGGACGGACGTCCCACCGGGGAGCTGTTTTTT.

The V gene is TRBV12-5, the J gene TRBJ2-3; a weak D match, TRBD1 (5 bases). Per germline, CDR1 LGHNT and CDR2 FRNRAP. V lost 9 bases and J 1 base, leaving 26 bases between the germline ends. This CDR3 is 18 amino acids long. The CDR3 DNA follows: TGTGCTAGCAAGACTTCTCAGGGCGGATATACACGCACAGATACGCAGTATTTT. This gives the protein CASKTSQGGYTRTDTQYF.

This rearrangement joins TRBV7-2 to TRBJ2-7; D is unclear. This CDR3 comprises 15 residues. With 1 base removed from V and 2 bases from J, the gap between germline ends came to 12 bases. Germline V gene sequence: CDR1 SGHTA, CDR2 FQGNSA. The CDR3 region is CASSLDTDRPYEQYF. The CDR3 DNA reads TGTGCCAGCAGCTTAGATACTGACCGACCCTACGAGCAGTACTTC.

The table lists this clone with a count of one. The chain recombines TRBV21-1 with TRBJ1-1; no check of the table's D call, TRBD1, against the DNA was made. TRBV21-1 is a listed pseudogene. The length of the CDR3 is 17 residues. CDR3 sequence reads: CASSKKLRDRGLTEAFF. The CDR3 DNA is TGTGCCAGCAGCAAAAAATTACGGGACAGGGGGCTCACTGAAGCTTTCTTT.

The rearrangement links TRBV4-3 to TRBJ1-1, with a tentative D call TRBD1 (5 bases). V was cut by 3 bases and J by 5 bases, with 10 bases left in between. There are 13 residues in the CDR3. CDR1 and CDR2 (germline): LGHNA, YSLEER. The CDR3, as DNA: TGCGCCAGCAGCCAGCTGAAGGGGACTGAAGCTTTCTTT. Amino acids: CASSQLKGTEAFF.

CDR3 nucleotide sequence: TGTGCCAGCAGTTACTCCCCAGGGACCCACACTGAAGCTTTCTTT. This translates into CASSYSPGTHTEAFF. The chain joins TRBV6-5 to TRBJ1-1, with D perhaps TRBD1 (5 bases). Trimming stripped 0 bases from V and 3 bases from J, with 11 bases between. The CDR3 spans 15 residues. In germline, CDR1 is MNHEY, CDR2 SVGAGI.

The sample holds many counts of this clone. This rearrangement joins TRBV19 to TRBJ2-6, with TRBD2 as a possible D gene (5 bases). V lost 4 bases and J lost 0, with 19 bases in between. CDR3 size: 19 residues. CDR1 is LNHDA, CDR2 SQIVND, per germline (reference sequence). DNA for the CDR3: TGTGCCAGTAGTAACACGAGGGAACCTTTCCTCTCTGGGGCCAACGTCCTGACTTTC. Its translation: CASSNTREPFLSGANVLTF.

Here the CDR3 reads CATTWSGSQTQYF. The CDR3 bases are TGTGCCACCACTTGGAGTGGCTCCCAGACGCAGTATTTT. This chain uses TRBV6-1 with TRBJ2-3; D remains ambiguous. The CDR3 extends over 13 amino acids. The ends were cut back, 10 bases at V and 9 bases at J, with 20 bases in the middle. The germline V gene has CDR1 MNHNS and CDR2 SASEGT.

The CDR3 loop is CASSTIGRWETRVGQPQHF. In DNA form, the CDR3 reads TGTGCCAGTAGTACGATAGGCCGATGGGAGACAAGAGTTGGGCAGCCCCAGCATTTT. The chain recombines TRBV19 with TRBJ1-5; D gene ambiguous. This CDR3 has 19 amino acids. Trimming took off 4 bases at V and 7 bases at J, with 29 bases between the two ends. Germline loops: CDR1 LNHDA, CDR2 SQIVND (reference sequence). Complete variable domain (other parts from reference TRBV19 and TRBJ1-5): DGGITQSPKYLFRKEGQNVTLSCEQNLNHDAMYWYRQDPGQGLRLIYYSQIVNDFQKGDIAEGYSVSREKKESFPLTVTSAQKNPTAFYLCASSTIGRWETRVGQPQHFGDGTRLSIL.

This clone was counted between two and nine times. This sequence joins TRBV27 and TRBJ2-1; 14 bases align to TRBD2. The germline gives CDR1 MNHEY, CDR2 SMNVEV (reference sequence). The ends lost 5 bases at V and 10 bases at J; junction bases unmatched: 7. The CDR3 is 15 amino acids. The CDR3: CASSAGLAGVQEQFF. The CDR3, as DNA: TGTGCCAGCAGTGCGGGACTAGCGGGAGTTCAGGAGCAGTTCTTC.

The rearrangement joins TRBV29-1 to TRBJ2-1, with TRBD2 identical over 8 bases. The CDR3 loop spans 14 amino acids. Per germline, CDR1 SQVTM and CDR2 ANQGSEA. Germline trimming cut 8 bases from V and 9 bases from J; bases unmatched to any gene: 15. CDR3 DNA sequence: TGCAGCACCCCCTTTGGTAGCGGGAAGGGTGAGCAGTTCTTC. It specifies CSTPFGSGKGEQFF.

The CDR3 spells CASRFFGGRISGQPQHF. The CDR3 region has the DNA TGCGCCAGCAGGTTTTTTGGGGGGCGGATCAGTGGTCAGCCCCAGCATTTT. The chain couples TRBV10-2 to TRBJ1-5; tentatively, D is TRBD1 (6 bases). Germline values: CDR1 WSHSY, CDR2 SAAADI. V lost 6 bases and J lost 6, with 24 bases in between. The CDR3 has 17 amino acids.

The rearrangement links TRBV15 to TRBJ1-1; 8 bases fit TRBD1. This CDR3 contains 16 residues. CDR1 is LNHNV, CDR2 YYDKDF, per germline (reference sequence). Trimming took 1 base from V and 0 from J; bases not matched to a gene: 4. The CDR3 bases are TGTGCCACCAGCAGAGGGACAGGGTCAATGAACACTGAAGCTTTCTTT. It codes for CATSRGTGSMNTEAFF.

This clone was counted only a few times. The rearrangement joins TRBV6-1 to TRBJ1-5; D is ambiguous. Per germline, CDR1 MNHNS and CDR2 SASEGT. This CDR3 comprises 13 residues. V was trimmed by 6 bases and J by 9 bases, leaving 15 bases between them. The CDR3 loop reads CASSLTPEGPQHF. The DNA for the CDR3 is TGTGCCAGCAGCTTAACACCCGAGGGGCCCCAGCATTTT.

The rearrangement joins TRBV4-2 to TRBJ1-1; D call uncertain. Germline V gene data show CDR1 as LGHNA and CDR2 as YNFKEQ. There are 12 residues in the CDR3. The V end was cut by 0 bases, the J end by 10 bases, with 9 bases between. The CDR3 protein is CASSQERRGAFF. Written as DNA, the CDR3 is TGTGCCAGCAGCCAAGAGCGGCGTGGAGCTTTCTTT.

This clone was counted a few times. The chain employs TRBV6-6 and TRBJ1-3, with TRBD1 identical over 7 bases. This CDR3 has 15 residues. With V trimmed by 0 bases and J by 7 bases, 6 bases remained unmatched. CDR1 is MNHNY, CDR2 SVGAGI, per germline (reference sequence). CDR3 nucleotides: TGTGCCAGCAGTTACTCGGCAGGGGGACCGAACACCATATATTTT. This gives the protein CASSYSAGGPNTIYF.

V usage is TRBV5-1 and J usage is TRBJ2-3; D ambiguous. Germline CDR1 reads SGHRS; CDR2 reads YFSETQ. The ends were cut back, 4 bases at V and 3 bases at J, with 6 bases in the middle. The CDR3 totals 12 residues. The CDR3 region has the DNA TGCGCCAGCAGCGCCGGGACAGATACGCAGTATTTT. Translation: CASSAGTDTQYF.

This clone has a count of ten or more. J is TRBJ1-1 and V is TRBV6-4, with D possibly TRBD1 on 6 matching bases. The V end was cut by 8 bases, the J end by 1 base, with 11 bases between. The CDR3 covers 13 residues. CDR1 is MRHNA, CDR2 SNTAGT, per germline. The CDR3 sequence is CASSTGPNTEAFF. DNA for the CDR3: TGTGCCAGCTCAACAGGGCCGAACACTGAAGCTTTCTTT.

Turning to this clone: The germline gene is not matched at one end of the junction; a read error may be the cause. The CDR3 protein is CASSPSAPGPNPLDF. DNA of the CDR3: TGTGCCAGCTCACCATCGGCCCCGGGACCCAACCCACTGGACTTC. This sequence joins TRBV18 and TRBJ2-5; D possibly matches TRBD1 or TRBD2 (5 bases each). From germline, CDR1 is KGHSH and CDR2 LQKENI. This CDR3 has 15 amino acids.

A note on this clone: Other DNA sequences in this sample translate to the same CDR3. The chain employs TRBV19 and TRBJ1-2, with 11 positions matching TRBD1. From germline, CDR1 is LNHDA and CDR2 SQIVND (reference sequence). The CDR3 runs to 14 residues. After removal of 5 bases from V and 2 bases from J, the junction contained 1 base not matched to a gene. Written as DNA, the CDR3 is TGTGCCAGTAGTGGACAGGGGGCGAACTATGGCTACACCTTC. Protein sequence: CASSGQGANYGYTF. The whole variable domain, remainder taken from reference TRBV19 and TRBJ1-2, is DGGITQSPKYLFRKEGQNVTLSCEQNLNHDAMYWYRQDPGQGLRLIYYSQIVNDFQKGDIAEGYSVSREKKESFPLTVTSAQKNPTAFYLCASSGQGANYGYTFGSGTRLTVV.

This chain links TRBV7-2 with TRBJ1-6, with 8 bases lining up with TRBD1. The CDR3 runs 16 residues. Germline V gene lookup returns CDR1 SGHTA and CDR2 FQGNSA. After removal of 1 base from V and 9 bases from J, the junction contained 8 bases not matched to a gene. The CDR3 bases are TGTGCCAGCAGCTTAGATCGGGCAGGGGGCACTTCACCCCTCCACTTT. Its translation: CASSLDRAGGTSPLHF. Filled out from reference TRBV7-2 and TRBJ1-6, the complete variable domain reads GAGVSQSPSNKVTEKGKDVELRCDPISGHTALYWYRQSLGQGLEFLIYFQGNSAPDKSGLPSDRFSAERTGGSVSTLTIQRTQQEDSAVYLCASSLDRAGGTSPLHFGNGTRLTVT.

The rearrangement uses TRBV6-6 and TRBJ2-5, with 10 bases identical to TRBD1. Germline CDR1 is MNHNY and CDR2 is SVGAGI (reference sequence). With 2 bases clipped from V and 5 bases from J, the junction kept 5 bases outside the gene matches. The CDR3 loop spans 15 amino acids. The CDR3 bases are TGTGCCAGCAGTTACGGACAGGGGGTCGGGGAGACCCAGTACTTC. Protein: CASSYGQGVGETQYF.

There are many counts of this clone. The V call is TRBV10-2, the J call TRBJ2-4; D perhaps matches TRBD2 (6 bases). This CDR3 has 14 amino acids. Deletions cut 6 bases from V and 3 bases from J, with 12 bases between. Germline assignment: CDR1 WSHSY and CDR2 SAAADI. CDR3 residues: CASRVGGGKNIQYF. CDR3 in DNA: TGCGCCAGCAGGGTTGGGGGAGGCAAAAACATTCAGTACTTC.

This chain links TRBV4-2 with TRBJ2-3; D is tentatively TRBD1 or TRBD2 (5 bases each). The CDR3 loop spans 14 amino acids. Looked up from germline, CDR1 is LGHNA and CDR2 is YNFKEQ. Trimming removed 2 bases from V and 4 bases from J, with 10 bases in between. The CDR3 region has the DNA TGTGCCAGCAGCCAACGGGGCGTCGCAGATACGCAGTATTTT. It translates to CASSQRGVADTQYF.

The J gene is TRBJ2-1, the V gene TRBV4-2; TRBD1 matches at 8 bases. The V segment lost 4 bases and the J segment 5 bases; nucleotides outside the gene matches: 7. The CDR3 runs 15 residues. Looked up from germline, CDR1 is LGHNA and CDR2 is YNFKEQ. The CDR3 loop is CASSRPGQANNEQFF. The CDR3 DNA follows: TGTGCCAGCAGCCGCCCGGGACAGGCCAACAATGAGCAGTTCTTC.